These 25 T cell receptor beta chains originate from one sample sequenced in a study of long-term antiretroviral therapy in people with HIV. immunoSEQ v3.0 was run at survey level. This table comes from immunoSEQ multiplex PCR, and its TCRdb copy is limited to in-frame clones, with some not included. The data show more than 15,000 clones, with 65% to 85% seen just once and about 14% held by the top ten. This sample comprised unsorted PBMCs, obtained approximately 14 months before starting antiretroviral therapy. All receptors come from a man aged 30-40 years with HIV.

The V and J genes are TRBV14 and TRBJ2-1, with TRBD1 matching 10 bases. The V gene end was trimmed by 4 bases and the J gene end by 7 bases; junction bases not matched to a gene: 7. Germline V gives CDR1 SGHDN, CDR2 FVKESK. This CDR3 region has 15 residues. In DNA, the CDR3 is TGTGCCAGCAGCCGCTACCGGGACAGGGGTAATGAGCAGTTCTTC. It encodes CASSRYRDRGNEQFF. Based on the CDR3 plus reference TRBV14 and TRBJ2-1, the full variable domain is EAGVTQFPSHSVIEKGQTVTLRCDPISGHDNLYWYRRVMGKEIKFLLHFVKESKQDESGMPNNRFLAERTGGTYSTLKVQPAELEDSGVYFCASSRYRDRGNEQFFGPGTRLTVL.

This clone was seen a handful of times. V is TRBV4-3 and J is TRBJ2-7; D is unresolved. The CDR3 totals 13 residues. Trimming removed 0 bases at V and 3 bases at J, with 6 bases between. Per germline, CDR1 LGHNA and CDR2 YSLEER. This chain's CDR3 is CASSQDRNYEQYF. The CDR3 DNA is TGCGCCAGCAGCCAAGATAGGAACTACGAGCAGTACTTC.

CDR3 sequence: CASSRPAGGYSYNEQFF. The CDR3 DNA reads TGTGCCAGCAGCCGTCCGGCGGGGGGATACTCCTACAATGAGCAGTTCTTC. This chain connects TRBV7-9 to TRBJ2-1; 8 bases are a match to TRBD2. Germline V gene sequence: CDR1 SEHNR, CDR2 FQNEAQ (reference sequence). The CDR3 contains 17 residues. V lost 5 bases, J lost 0 bases, and 9 bases stayed unmatched.

The genes are TRBV14 and TRBJ1-1; no firm D call. Per germline, CDR1 SGHDN and CDR2 FVKESK. This CDR3 comprises 14 residues. V lost 0 bases and J lost 11, with 16 bases in between. Here the CDR3 reads CASSQEALTARAFF. For the CDR3, the DNA is TGTGCCAGCAGCCAAGAGGCCCTCACGGCTAGGGCTTTCTTT.

This clone was counted once. The J gene is TRBJ1-5, the V gene TRBV19; a possible D gene is TRBD1 (6 bases). V was pared by 1 base and J by 10 bases, with 17 bases between. The CDR3 has 15 residues. CDR1 and CDR2 (germline): LNHDA, SQIVND (reference sequence). The CDR3 coding sequence is TGTGCCAGTAGTATAGGGGACAAGGTAGGAGGACCCCAGCATTTT. Protein sequence: CASSIGDKVGGPQHF.

The chain joins TRBV4-1 to TRBJ1-3; 10 bases line up with TRBD1. J was trimmed by 2 bases and V by 1 base; bases with no gene match: 5. This CDR3 spans 17 amino acids. CDR1 and CDR2 (germline): MGHRA, YSYEKL. CDR3 nucleotide sequence: TGCGCCAGCAGCCAAGGTCCGGGACAGGGGACTGGAAACACCATATATTTT. This codes for CASSQGPGQGTGNTIYF.

The chain couples TRBV4-3 to TRBJ2-3; TRBD2 matches at 9 bases. Germline V gene lookup returns CDR1 LGHNA and CDR2 YSLEER. The CDR3 loop spans 17 amino acids. The V and J ends lost 0 bases and 5 bases, in that order; junction bases with no gene match: 9. CDR3 residues: CASSQDRREGPGDTQYF. DNA for the CDR3: TGCGCCAGCAGCCAAGATCGGCGGGAGGGCCCTGGAGATACGCAGTATTTT.

J is TRBJ2-4 and V is TRBV5-6, with no clear D. CDR1 is SGHDT, CDR2 YYEEEE, per germline. V lost 1 base and J 0 bases, leaving 5 bases between the germline ends. The CDR3 covers 14 residues. DNA of the CDR3: TGTGCCAGCAGCTTGTATCTAGCCAAAAACATTCAGTACTTC. Encoded protein: CASSLYLAKNIQYF.

The chain is built from TRBV13 and TRBJ2-7, with TRBD2 identical over 8 bases. Germline values: CDR1 PRHDT, CDR2 FYEKMQ (reference sequence). V lost 5 bases and J lost 1; bases outside the gene matches: 7. This CDR3 is 15 amino acids long. This chain's CDR3 is CASSPRGGLSYEQYF. The CDR3 bases are TGTGCCAGCAGCCCCCGGGGGGGCCTGTCCTACGAGCAGTACTTC.

This sequence joins TRBV28 and TRBJ2-2; D unclear. Germline V gene data show CDR1 as MDHEN and CDR2 as SYDVKM. This CDR3 is built from 13 residues. V was trimmed by 6 bases and J by 1 base, leaving 6 bases between them. The CDR3 spells CASSLGNTGELFF. CDR3 coding DNA: TGTGCCAGCAGCCTGGGGAACACCGGGGAGCTGTTTTTT.

The chain carries TRBV10-2 and TRBJ1-1, with D uncertain. The CDR3 length is 11 residues. Germline CDR1 is WSHSY and CDR2 is SAAADI. The germline V and J ends were trimmed by 10 bases and 4 bases, with 10 bases remaining between them. CDR3 loop: CATHAGTEAFF. CDR3 nucleotides: TGCGCCACCCATGCCGGCACTGAAGCTTTCTTT.

This chain joins TRBV5-8 and TRBJ1-6, with 7 bases that match TRBD1. The CDR3 covers 11 residues. V lost 4 bases, J lost 16 bases, and 5 bases stayed unmatched. The germline V gene has CDR1 SGHTS and CDR2 YDEGEE. CDR3 amino acids: CASSPRQGLHF. DNA for the CDR3: TGTGCCAGCAGCCCCCGACAGGGTCTCCACTTT. The full variable domain, rest sourced from reference TRBV5-8 and TRBJ1-6, is EAGVTQSPTHLIKTRGQQATLRCSPISGHTSVYWYQQALGLGLQFLLWYDEGEERNRGNFPPRFSGRQFPNYSSELNVNALELEDSALYLCASSPRQGLHFGNGTRLTVT.

This chain joins TRBV4-3 and TRBJ2-1; D perhaps matches TRBD2 (5 bases). Deletions cut 5 bases from V and 5 bases from J, with 13 bases between. Looked up from germline, CDR1 is LGHNA and CDR2 is YSLEER. This CDR3 has 14 amino acids. The CDR3 protein is CASSSTGGHNEQFF. The CDR3 DNA sequence: TGCGCCAGCAGCTCAACCGGAGGCCACAATGAGCAGTTCTTC.

In this sample, this clone turned up once. The chain links TRBV29-1 to TRBJ1-4, with D unresolved. Trimming stripped 4 bases from V and 6 bases from J, with 15 bases between. This CDR3 region has 14 residues. The germline CDR1 and CDR2 sequences are SQVTM and ANQGSEA. CDR3 sequence (DNA): TGCAGCGTTGTTTCGTCGGCCGATCATGAAAAACTGTTTTTT. Protein sequence: CSVVSSADHEKLFF.

The chain carries TRBV18 and TRBJ2-5; 7 nucleotides line up with TRBD2. Looked up from germline, CDR1 is KGHSH and CDR2 is LQKENI. Losses at the gene ends were 6 bases for V and 4 bases for J; bases not matched to a gene: 11. There are 15 residues in the CDR3. CDR3 bases: TGTGCCAGCTCCGATGGACTAGTAATTGCAGAGACCCAGTACTTC. It yields the protein CASSDGLVIAETQYF. Variable domain in full (rest from reference TRBV18 and TRBJ2-5): NAGVMQNPRHLVRRRGQEARLRCSPMKGHSHVYWYRQLPEEGLKFMVYLQKENIIDESGMPKERFSAEFPKEGPSILRIQQVVRGDSAAYFCASSDGLVIAETQYFGPGTRLLVL.

The V call is TRBV9, the J call TRBJ1-1; D is unresolved. The CDR3 length is 15 residues. The V gene's germline CDR1 is SGDLS and CDR2 YYNGEE. The V and J ends lost 0 bases and 0 bases respectively, with 9 bases between them. CDR3 protein: CASSVGQNMNTEAFF. As DNA, the CDR3 is TGTGCCAGCAGCGTAGGTCAGAACATGAACACTGAAGCTTTCTTT. Looking up the rest from reference TRBV9 and TRBJ1-1 gives the full variable domain: DSGVTQTPKHLITATGQRVTLRCSPRSGDLSVYWYQQSLDQGLQFLIQYYNGEERAKGNILERFSAQQFPDLHSELNLSSLELGDSALYFCASSVGQNMNTEAFFGQGTRLTVV.

V usage is TRBV28 and J usage is TRBJ1-5; D is uncertain. Germline V gene lookup returns CDR1 MDHEN and CDR2 SYDVKM. V gave up 2 bases and J gave up 4 bases, with 12 bases separating them. CDR3 length: 15 amino acids. The CDR3 region is CASSLDLLTNQPQHF. As DNA, the CDR3 is TGTGCCAGCAGTTTAGACCTCCTCACAAATCAGCCCCAGCATTTT.

The chain employs TRBV9 and TRBJ1-1; no clear D gene. V dropped 0 bases and J dropped 11 bases, with 14 bases sitting between them. Germline assignment: CDR1 SGDLS and CDR2 YYNGEE. CDR3 size: 13 residues. CDR3 protein: CASSVATGGRAFF. The CDR3 DNA reads TGTGCCAGCAGCGTAGCTACGGGAGGGAGGGCTTTCTTT.

This chain uses TRBV7-9 with TRBJ1-1; 8 bases line up with TRBD1. The trim removed 5 bases at V and 3 bases at J, leaving 5 bases unmatched. Germline loops: CDR1 SEHNR, CDR2 FQNEAQ (reference sequence). The CDR3 sequence is 14 residues long. The CDR3: CASSPGQGYTEAFF. The CDR3 DNA reads TGTGCCAGCAGCCCAGGACAGGGATACACTGAAGCTTTCTTT. The full variable domain, with the rest looked up from reference TRBV7-9 and TRBJ1-1, is DTGVSQNPRHKITKRGQNVTFRCDPISEHNRLYWYRQTLGQGPEFLTYFQNEAQLEKSRLLSDRFSAERPKGSFSTLEIQRTEQGDSAMYLCASSPGQGYTEAFFGQGTRLTVV.

The table lists this clone with a few counts. The genes are TRBV7-9 and TRBJ2-7, with a tentative D call TRBD1 (6 bases). CDR3 length: 11 amino acids. Germline lookup yields CDR1 SEHNR and CDR2 FQNEAQ (reference sequence). The germline V and J ends were trimmed by 10 bases and 3 bases, with 10 bases remaining between them. As DNA, the CDR3 is TGTGCCACGGCAGGGGACTACGAGCAGTACTTC. It translates to CATAGDYEQYF.

This chain connects TRBV7-9 to TRBJ2-7; no clear D gene. The CDR3 covers 12 residues. Germline assignment: CDR1 SEHNR and CDR2 FQNEAQ (reference sequence). V dropped 1 base and J dropped 4 bases, with 5 bases sitting between them. The CDR3 coding sequence is TGTGCCAGCAGCTTAGTGGCTTACGAGCAGTACTTC. As protein: CASSLVAYEQYF.

V gene TRBV30 combines with J gene TRBJ2-7, with 9 bases matching TRBD2. The junction had 10 bases not matched to a gene; V was cut back by 0 bases and J by 4 bases. Germline assignment: CDR1 GTSNPN and CDR2 SVGIG (reference sequence). CDR3 length: 16 residues. This chain's CDR3 is CAWSVMAGGGGYEQYF. CDR3 DNA: TGTGCCTGGAGTGTAATGGCGGGAGGGGGAGGGTACGAGCAGTACTTC.

The genes are TRBV9 and TRBJ2-6; no definite D call. Trimming took 6 bases from V and 0 from J, leaving 10 bases between them. Per germline, CDR1 SGDLS and CDR2 YYNGEE. The CDR3 has 15 residues. CDR3 amino acids: CASTADDSGANVLTF. DNA of the CDR3: TGTGCCAGCACCGCTGACGACTCTGGGGCCAACGTCCTGACTTTC.

The genes are TRBV28 and TRBJ1-1, with D maybe TRBD1 (5 bases). Trimming cost V 5 bases and J 0 bases, with 16 bases left between them. Germline-derived CDR1 and CDR2 are MDHEN and SYDVKM. The CDR3 consists of 16 residues. In DNA, the CDR3 is TGTGCCAGCAGTGTGACCGGGACGGTTATGAACACTGAAGCTTTCTTT. Protein sequence: CASSVTGTVMNTEAFF.

This clone was recorded once. The V and J genes are TRBV7-9 and TRBJ2-5; D is undetermined. V lost 1 base, J lost 1 base, and 4 bases lay in between. Germline-derived CDR1 and CDR2 are SEHNR and FQNEAQ (reference sequence). This CDR3 is 13 amino acids long. CDR3 nucleotide sequence: TGTGCCAGCAGCTTAGACAGCCAAGAGACCCAGTACTTC. This sequence encodes CASSLDSQETQYF.